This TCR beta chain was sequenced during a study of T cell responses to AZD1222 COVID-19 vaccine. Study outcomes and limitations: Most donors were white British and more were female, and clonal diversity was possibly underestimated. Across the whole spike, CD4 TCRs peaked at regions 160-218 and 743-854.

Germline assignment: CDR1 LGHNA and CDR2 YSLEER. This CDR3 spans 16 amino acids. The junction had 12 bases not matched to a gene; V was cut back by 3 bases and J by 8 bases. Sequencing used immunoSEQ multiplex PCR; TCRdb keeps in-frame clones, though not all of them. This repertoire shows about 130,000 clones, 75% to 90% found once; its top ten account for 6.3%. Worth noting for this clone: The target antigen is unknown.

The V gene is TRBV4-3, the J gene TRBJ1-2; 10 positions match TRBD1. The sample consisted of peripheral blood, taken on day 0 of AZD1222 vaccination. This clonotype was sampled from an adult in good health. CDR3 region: CASSQGGQGLGRGYTF. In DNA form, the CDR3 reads TGCGCCAGCAGCCAGGGGGGACAGGGGCTGGGACGGGGCTACACCTTC.